A single sample is the source of the 2 T cell receptor beta chains below, sequenced in a study of vaccination effects on CD4 cells after COVID-19. Profiling relied on immunoSEQ multiplex PCR, and the TCRdb table lists in-frame clones only, not all of them. The data contain about 14,000 clones, less than 85% of them singletons. Sequencing in the ViraFEST assay came after antigen-specific CD4+ T cells had been expanded with viral peptide pools, which were used to stimulate PBMC. Having been cultured for 10 days, the cells underwent CD4+ T cell isolation. These receptors' antigens are unknown. Sequencing was performed on CD4+ T cells from PBMCs cultured with HCoV-229E spike peptides, taken before COVID-19 vaccination. These receptors came from a human donor who received a COVID-19 vaccine.

This rearrangement joins TRBV7-9 to TRBJ1-6; no firm D call. The germline V and J ends were trimmed by 5 bases and 7 bases, with 6 bases remaining between them. Germline V gene data show CDR1 as SEHNR and CDR2 as FQNEAQ (reference sequence). This CDR3 spans 12 amino acids. CDR3 bases: TGTGCCAGCAGCAAGGTGAATTCACCCCTCCACTTT. This translates into CASSKVNSPLHF.

The chain employs TRBV24-1 and TRBJ2-3; 12 bases map to TRBD2. Germline CDR1 KGHDR, CDR2 SFDVKD. The CDR3 consists of 16 residues. Trimming removed 0 bases from V and 7 bases from J; junction bases left unmatched: 4. DNA of the CDR3: TGTGCCACCAGTGATTTGAAAACTAGCGGGAGGTATACGCAGTATTTT. Encoded protein: CATSDLKTSGRYTQYF.